These T cell receptor beta chains were read from a single sample in a study of OX40 agonist ivuxolimab in advanced cancers. TCRdb's table, derived via immunoSEQ multiplex PCR, lists solely in-frame clones and lacks some. This sample has tens of thousands of clones, with 80% to 95% found just once. Here the sequenced sample was CD4+ or CD8+ T cells sorted from blood, taken in a trial of the OX40 agonist ivuxolimab. The origin of the receptors is an adult with an advanced solid tumor such as melanoma, head and neck, liver or kidney cancer. Both conserved end residues are part of each CDR3. Fields, in order: J gene, V gene, D gene, clone size, CDR3 length, CDR3 protein, CDR3 DNA. D genes are given only for firm matches. The size entry is marked missing in some rows and otherwise reads once, few, many or a size class.

TRBJ1-5,TRBV28,.,.,13,CASSRTLNQPQHF,TGTGCCAGCAGTCGGACACTCAATCAGCCCCAGCATTTT
TRBJ1-1,TRBV10-1,.,.,13,CASSEEVITEAFF,TGCGCCAGCAGTGAGGAGGTGATCACTGAAGCTTTCTTT
TRBJ1-3,TRBV29-1,TRBD1,.,11,CSSGGGNTIYF,TGCAGCTCAGGGGGGGGAAACACCATATATTTT
TRBJ2-5,TRBV19,.,.,15,CASSSSGTGWETQYF,TGTGCCAGTAGTTCCTCCGGGACGGGGTGGGAGACCCAGTACTTC
TRBJ2-1,TRBV28,TRBD2,.,18,CASSYPLGTSGRGNEQFF,TGTGCCAGCAGTTACCCTCTCGGGACTAGCGGGAGGGGTAATGAGCAGTTCTTC
TRBJ2-1,TRBV5-1,.,.,13,CASSSVVRGEQFF,TGCGCCAGCAGCTCGGTGGTGCGGGGTGAGCAGTTCTTC
TRBJ1-1,TRBV28,.,.,14,CASREGTMNTEAFF,TGTGCCAGCAGGGAGGGGACTATGAACACTGAAGCTTTCTTT
TRBJ1-1,TRBV7-2,.,.,13,CASSLGANTEAFF,TGTGCCAGCAGCTTAGGGGCGAACACTGAAGCTTTCTTT
TRBJ2-3,TRBV6-1,.,.,16,CASSESGPGGRDTQYF,TGTGCCAGCAGTGAATCGGGGCCTGGAGGTAGGGATACGCAGTATTTT
TRBJ2-5,TRBV19,.,.,13,CASGHRAQETQYF,TGTGCCAGCGGGCACAGGGCCCAAGAGACCCAGTACTTC
TRBJ2-7,TRBV7-9,.,.,14,CASSLGGANGEQYF,TGTGCCAGCAGCTTAGGAGGGGCCAACGGGGAGCAGTACTTC
TRBJ2-3,TRBV7-2,.,.,17,CASRHNGVGQGLDTQYF,TGTGCCAGCAGACACAATGGGGTTGGTCAGGGTTTAGATACGCAGTATTTT
TRBJ2-3,TRBV5-4,TRBD2,.,15,CASRSTGGRPDTQYF,TGTGCCAGCAGGTCCACGGGAGGGAGGCCAGATACGCAGTATTTT
TRBJ1-1,TRBV29-1,.,.,13,CSVAIQGVTEAFF,TGCAGCGTTGCGATACAGGGAGTCACTGAAGCTTTCTTT
TRBJ1-2,TRBV9,TRBD1,.,14,CASSTGQGPFGYTF,TGTGCCAGCAGCACGGGACAGGGGCCATTCGGCTACACCTTC
TRBJ2-7,TRBV5-5,TRBD2,.,16,CASSSSGRNPWEEQYF,TGTGCCAGCAGCTCTAGCGGGAGGAACCCTTGGGAAGAGCAGTACTTC
TRBJ2-2,TRBV5-1,.,.,15,CASSFSEVGTGELFF,TGCGCCAGCAGCTTCTCGGAGGTCGGCACCGGGGAGCTGTTTTTT
TRBJ1-5,TRBV5-4,.,.,12,CASSLDDGTQHF,TGTGCCAGCAGTTTGGACGACGGAACCCAGCATTTT
TRBJ1-5,TRBV30,.,.,13,CAWSLRAMQPQHF,TGTGCCTGGAGTCTCCGAGCAATGCAGCCCCAGCATTTT
TRBJ2-7,TRBV15,TRBD2,.,16,CATSRDRGTSGAGQYF,TGTGCCACCAGCAGAGATAGGGGGACTAGCGGGGCCGGGCAGTACTTC
TRBJ2-5,TRBV29-1,.,.,12,CSVLLTGETQYF,TGCAGCGTCCTACTGACGGGGGAGACCCAGTACTTC
TRBJ1-4,TRBV4-3,.,once,15,CASSAPGTRDEKLFF,TGCGCCAGCAGCGCCCCCGGGACAAGGGATGAAAAACTGTTTTTT
TRBJ2-1,TRBV19,TRBD1,.,17,CASSIGGGTGRYNEQFF,TGTGCCAGTAGTATTGGCGGTGGGACAGGGAGGTACAATGAGCAGTTCTTC
TRBJ2-5,TRBV28,TRBD1,.,16,CASSSLNRDRKETQYF,TGTGCCAGCAGTTCCCTTAACCGGGACAGGAAAGAGACCCAGTACTTC
TRBJ2-1,TRBV30,TRBD1,.,14,CAWSVLGTGGEQFF,TGTGCCTGGAGTGTACTAGGGACAGGGGGCGAGCAGTTCTTC
TRBJ2-7,TRBV14,.,.,13,CASSQVAGSEQYF,TGTGCCAGCAGCCAAGTGGCGGGGTCCGAGCAGTACTTC
TRBJ1-1,TRBV28,TRBD1,.,16,CASSPVGQGGRTEAFF,TGTGCCAGCAGTCCCGTAGGACAGGGAGGGCGGACTGAAGCTTTCTTT
TRBJ2-7,TRBV27,TRBD1,few,13,CASSTTGAYEQYF,TGTGCCAGCAGCACAACAGGGGCCTACGAGCAGTACTTC
TRBJ2-3,TRBV9,.,once,13,CASSVGGQDTQYF,TGTGCCAGCAGCGTAGGGGGTCAAGATACGCAGTATTTT
TRBJ2-2,TRBV27,TRBD2,.,17,CASSLMSLAGGSGELFF,TGTGCCAGCAGTTTAATGTCGCTAGCGGGAGGATCCGGGGAGCTGTTTTTT
TRBJ1-1,TRBV27,TRBD1,.,14,CASSSRDRATEAFF,TGTGCCAGCAGTTCCCGGGACAGGGCCACTGAAGCTTTCTTT
TRBJ2-3,TRBV10-3,.,once,14,CAIRGERGTDTQYF,TGTGCCATCAGGGGGGAGCGGGGCACAGATACGCAGTATTTT
TRBJ2-1,TRBV14,.,.,13,CASSQDIGAEQFF,TGTGCCAGCAGCCAAGATATCGGGGCTGAGCAGTTCTTC
TRBJ2-3,TRBV28,.,.,15,CASLPGGASTDTQYF,TGTGCCAGCCTCCCTGGGGGAGCTAGCACAGATACGCAGTATTTT
TRBJ2-5,TRBV21-1,.,.,12,CASRDRQETQYF,TGTGCCAGCAGGGACAGGCAAGAGACCCAGTACTTC
TRBJ1-6,TRBV4-3,.,.,15,CASSSLGVRDSPLHF,TGCGCCAGCAGTTCCTTAGGGGTTAGGGATTCACCCCTCCACTTT
TRBJ1-1,TRBV6-6,.,.,14,CASRFSLFNTEAFF,TGTGCCAGCAGATTCAGTCTTTTCAACACTGAAGCTTTCTTT
TRBJ2-3,TRBV9,TRBD1,.,18,CASSVPRQGALGTDTQYF,TGTGCCAGCAGCGTACCCCGACAGGGGGCGCTTGGCACAGATACGCAGTATTTT
TRBJ2-7,TRBV7-8,.,.,18,CASSRTGVSGTDRSEQYF,TGTGCCAGCAGCCGAACGGGTGTTTCCGGGACCGATCGAAGCGAGCAGTACTTC
TRBJ2-5,TRBV7-7,TRBD2,.,15,CASSVTGTIQETQYF,TGTGCTAGCAGCGTGACCGGGACTATTCAAGAGACCCAGTACTTC
TRBJ2-3,TRBV29-1,.,.,13,CSVEQRFTDTQYF,TGCAGCGTCGAACAGCGTTTCACAGATACGCAGTATTTT
TRBJ2-5,TRBV7-3,.,.,15,CASSLTGHGQETQYF,TGTGCCAGCAGCTTAACGGGACACGGCCAAGAGACCCAGTACTTC
TRBJ1-2,TRBV27,.,.,15,CASSSTPDRTGGYTF,TGTGCCAGCAGTTCCACCCCCGACAGGACGGGAGGCTACACCTTC
TRBJ2-3,TRBV4-3,TRBD2,.,15,CASSRRLADTNSQYF,TGCGCCAGCAGCCGGAGACTAGCGGATACGAACTCGCAGTATTTT
TRBJ2-1,TRBV18,.,once,13,CASSPSSLNEQFF,TGTGCCAGCTCACCTTCCAGTTTGAATGAGCAGTTCTTC
TRBJ1-5,TRBV6-6,.,once,13,CASSTVSNQPQHF,TGTGCCAGCAGTACAGTTAGCAATCAGCCCCAGCATTTT
TRBJ2-7,TRBV28,.,.,14,CASSDPGPTYEQYF,TGTGCCAGCAGTGACCCGGGCCCCACCTACGAGCAGTACTTC
TRBJ1-6,TRBV5-6,TRBD1,.,15,CASSQATGGNSPLHF,TGTGCCAGCAGCCAGGCCACAGGGGGCAATTCACCCCTCCACTTT
TRBJ1-1,TRBV9,.,.,15,CASSVGVFGGSEAFF,TGTGCCAGCAGCGTCGGGGTCTTCGGGGGGTCTGAAGCTTTCTTT
TRBJ1-2,TRBV7-9,TRBD1,few,16,CASSGQDPQVRYGYTF,TGTGCCAGCAGCGGACAGGACCCCCAGGTTCGCTATGGCTACACCTTC
TRBJ2-7,TRBV7-2,TRBD1,.,15,CASRPGTGRGHEQYF,TGTGCCAGCAGGCCGGGGACAGGGAGAGGGCACGAGCAGTACTTC